Listed below are T cell receptor beta chains from one sample, sequenced in a study of blood T cell repertoires in COVID-19. TCRdb's copy holds only in-frame clones and misses some; the assay was immunoSEQ multiplex PCR. Counted here are roughly 200,000 clones, around four fifths occurring once; the ten biggest clones make up about 11%. The specimen was peripheral blood. Receptor source: a woman older than 75 with COVID-19, enrolled during active disease. CDR3s include the opening cysteine and the closing phenylalanine or tryptophan. D genes are given only for firm matches. Size is stated for part of the rows, as once, few or many counts, or as a class when the clone is expanded.

>TRBD1|TRBV7-7|TRBJ1-2|-
CASSLEGGGQLYGYTF
TGTGCTAGCAGCTTAGAGGGTGGGGGACAGCTCTATGGCTACACCTTC
>-|TRBV7-7|TRBJ2-3|-
CASSLVGGRADTQYF
TGTGCCAGCAGCTTAGTCGGGGGGCGGGCAGATACGCAGTATTTT
>-|TRBV3-1/TRBV3-2|TRBJ1-5|-
CASSHLHGVPQHF
TGTGCCAGCAGCCACCTCCACGGAGTGCCCCAGCATTTT
>-|TRBV18|TRBJ2-6|-
CASSLPGTGANVLTF
TGTGCCAGCTCACTTCCAGGGACTGGGGCCAACGTCCTGACTTTC
>-|TRBV7-9|TRBJ2-2|-
CASSRGREITGELFF
TGTGCCAGCAGCCGGGGGCGGGAGATTACCGGGGAGCTGTTTTTT
>-|TRBV5-6|TRBJ1-1|-
CASSRRSKEAFF
TGTGCCAGCAGCCGGAGGTCAAAGGAAGCTTTCTTT
>-|TRBV6-5|TRBJ1-1|-
CASSYSGRNTEAFF
TGTGCCAGCAGTTACTCTGGGAGGAACACTGAAGCTTTCTTT
>-|TRBV24-1|TRBJ1-2|once
CATSATDSFLYGYTF
TGTGCCACCAGTGCCACGGACAGTTTTCTCTATGGCTACACCTTC
>-|TRBV9|TRBJ2-7|-
CASSVEIRWGDEQYF
TGTGCCAGCAGCGTAGAAATTAGGTGGGGAGACGAGCAGTACTTC
>-|TRBV19|TRBJ2-2|-
CASSTLGGTGELFF
TGTGCCAGTAGTACCCTTGGAGGGACCGGGGAGCTGTTTTTT
>-|TRBV6-2/TRBV6-3|TRBJ2-1|-
CASSYPTGGRYNEQFF
TGTGCCAGCAGTTATCCAACGGGGGGCCGCTACAATGAGCAGTTCTTC
>TRBD2|TRBV6-5|TRBJ2-7|-
CASSYQGTSNYEQYF
TGTGCCAGCAGTTACCAGGGGACTAGCAACTACGAGCAGTACTTC
>-|TRBV4-1|TRBJ1-2|few
CASSQEYGIYRESSYGYTF
TGCGCCAGCAGCCAAGAATATGGGATATACAGGGAAAGCTCCTATGGCTACACCTTC
>TRBD2|TRBV3-1/TRBV3-2|TRBJ2-1|-
CASSQGRLAGEQFF
TGTGCCAGCAGCCAAGGGAGACTAGCGGGCGAGCAGTTCTTC
>TRBD2|TRBV7-2|TRBJ2-2|-
CASSFDGTSGGAGELFF
TGTGCCAGCAGCTTCGACGGGACTAGCGGGGGGGCCGGGGAGCTGTTTTTT
>TRBD2|TRBV7-2|TRBJ2-2|-
CASSSPRGANTGELFF
TGTGCCAGCAGCTCCCCGCGGGGGGCCAACACCGGGGAGCTGTTTTTT
>TRBD1|TRBV12-3/TRBV12-4|TRBJ1-5|-
CASRLTGYQPQHF
TGTGCCAGCAGATTGACAGGGTATCAGCCCCAGCATTTT
>-|TRBV7-2|TRBJ1-1|-
CASSSFWGGTEAFF
TGTGCCAGCAGCTCGTTTTGGGGGGGCACTGAAGCTTTCTTT
>-|TRBV28|TRBJ2-5|-
CASSLVGLRSWETQYF
TGTGCCAGCAGTTTAGTGGGACTTCGCTCCTGGGAGACCCAGTACTTC
>TRBD1|TRBV6-5|TRBJ1-2|-
CASSHQGAYYGYTF
TGTGCCAGCAGTCACCAGGGGGCTTACTATGGCTACACCTTC
>TRBD1|TRBV27|TRBJ1-4|-
CASSTYGTGNEKLFF
TGTGCCAGCAGTACATACGGGACAGGGAATGAAAAACTGTTTTTT
>TRBD1|TRBV4-3|TRBJ1-2|-
CASSQEEGAMYGYTF
TGCGCCAGCAGCCAAGAAGAGGGGGCTATGTATGGCTACACCTTC
>-|TRBV18|TRBJ1-5|-
CASSQLSGVGGNQPQHF
TGTGCCAGCTCACAACTTTCGGGGGTAGGAGGCAATCAGCCCCAGCATTTT
>TRBD1|TRBV7-9|TRBJ1-4|-
CATGTTGANEKLFF
TGTGCCACTGGAACGACAGGGGCGAATGAAAAACTGTTTTTT
>-|TRBV3-1/TRBV3-2|TRBJ1-2|-
CASSQEGRDYGYTF
TGTGCCAGCAGCCAAGAGGGGAGGGACTATGGCTACACCTTC
>-|TRBV6-5|TRBJ1-6|-
CASSYSTRDSPLHF
TGTGCCAGCAGTTACTCAACACGGGATTCACCCCTCCACTTT
>TRBD1|TRBV6-5|TRBJ1-2|-
CASSYSGQGLYGYTF
TGTGCCAGCAGTTACTCGGGACAGGGCCTCTATGGCTACACCTTC
>-|TRBV28|TRBJ2-5|-
CASSSAGVETQYF
TGTGCCAGCAGTTCCGCGGGTGTGGAGACCCAGTACTTC
>-|TRBV20-1|TRBJ2-6|-
CSASISGSGANVLTF
TGCAGTGCTAGTATCTCAGGGTCTGGGGCCAACGTCCTGACTTTC
>-|TRBV6-2/TRBV6-3|TRBJ1-2|-
CASSPYRGQTNYGYTF
TGTGCCAGCAGCCCTTATCGCGGGCAGACCAACTATGGCTACACCTTC
>TRBD1|TRBV5-4|TRBJ1-2|-
CASSGTGESGYTF
TGTGCCAGCTCCGGGACAGGGGAATCTGGCTACACCTTC
>-|TRBV7-3|TRBJ1-5|-
CASSYPGYSNQPQHF
TGTGCCAGCAGCTACCCAGGGTATAGCAATCAGCCCCAGCATTTT
>TRBD1|TRBV2|TRBJ1-6|-
CASSQGANSPLHF
TGTGCCAGCAGCCAGGGGGCTAATTCACCCCTCCACTTT